What follows describes a single TCR beta chain. Its antigen is unknown. Trimming took 2 bases from V and 4 from J, leaving 11 bases between them. Germline lookup yields CDR1 SGHTA and CDR2 FQGNSA. There are 14 residues in the CDR3. The data belong to a study of beta chain features in type 1 diabetes. The study's findings and limits: Patients showed naive, central memory and Treg TCRB repertoires that appeared more similar than those of healthy donors. Moderate yet significant TCRB CDR3 shortening was seen in Type 1 diabetes patients in all four CD4+ subsets. In type 1 diabetes patients, VDJ junctions had fewer insertions; deletions at these junctions were more frequent.

The entirety of the isolated RNA underwent reverse transcription, so expressed TCRB transcripts were sequenced. TCRdb keeps only in-frame clones here, not all; method: immunoSEQ multiplex PCR. The sample has about 41,000 clones, 65% to 80% seen once. The source of this sequence is a man younger than 40 with type 1 diabetes. Some clones in this sample may be carry-over from other donors' samples. This rearrangement joins TRBV7-2 to TRBJ1-2; no reliable D call. Material: Tregs from blood. The DNA for the CDR3 is TGTGCCAGCAGCTTATACCTCACACCCTATGGCTACACCTTC. Its protein is CASSLYLTPYGYTF.